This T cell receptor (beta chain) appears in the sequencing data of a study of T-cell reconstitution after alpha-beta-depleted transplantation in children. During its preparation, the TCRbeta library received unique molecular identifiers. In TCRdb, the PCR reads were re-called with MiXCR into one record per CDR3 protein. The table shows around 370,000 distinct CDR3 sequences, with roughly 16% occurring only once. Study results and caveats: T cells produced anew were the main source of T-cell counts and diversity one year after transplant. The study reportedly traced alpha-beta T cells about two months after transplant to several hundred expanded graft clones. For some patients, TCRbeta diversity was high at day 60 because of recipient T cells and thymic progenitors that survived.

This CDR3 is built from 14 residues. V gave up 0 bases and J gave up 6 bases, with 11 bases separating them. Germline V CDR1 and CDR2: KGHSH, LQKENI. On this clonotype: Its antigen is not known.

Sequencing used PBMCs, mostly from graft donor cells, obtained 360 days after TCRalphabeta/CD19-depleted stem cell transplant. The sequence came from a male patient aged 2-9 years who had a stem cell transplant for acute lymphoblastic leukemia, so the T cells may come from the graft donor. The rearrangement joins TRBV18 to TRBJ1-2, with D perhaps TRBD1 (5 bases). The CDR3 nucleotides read TGTGCCAGCTCACCACCGGCAGGGTTTCATGGCTACACCTTC. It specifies CASSPPAGFHGYTF.